The clone carrying this TCR beta chain showed up many times. Its antigen remains unknown. The sample belongs to a study of T cells in Graves' hyperthyroidism and ophthalmopathy. Study results and limitations: Most thyroid clonotypes expanded above 0.001 were also detected in blood. The model made its ophthalmopathy prediction, and onset followed a median about 6 months later.

For Graves' hyperthyroidism to be stable, ophthalmopathy could not progress within 18 months. Hyperthyroidism in the patients, aged 18 to 65, was newly diagnosed and under 2 months in duration. This CDR3 is built from 12 residues. Trimming stripped 5 bases from V and 4 bases from J, with 11 bases between. CDR1 and CDR2 from the germline V gene are DFQATT and SNEGSKA (reference sequence). RNA transcripts provided the source from which TCR beta CDR3 regions were amplified. Researchers ran a first-round RT-PCR on the TCR CDR3 using the HTBI primer set. TCRdb re-called the multiplex PCR reads through MiXCR, storing one row per CDR3 protein. The table records under 700,000 distinct CDR3 sequences, around 45% of them present only once.

The chain joins TRBV20-1 to TRBJ1-2; the D gene is possibly TRBD1 (5 bases). The source is a woman under 30 with Graves' hyperthyroidism. Sequenced input: peripheral blood or thyroid tissue (not recorded which). This CDR3 reads CSAATDFYGYTF. The CDR3 DNA reads as TGCAGTGCTGCGACAGACTTCTATGGCTACACCTTC.